This section outlines one TCR beta chain sequence together with its context. What antigen it recognizes has not been identified. Base qualities are missing; no much larger clone stands one base away. The sample is drawn from a study of patients and donors after allogeneic stem cell transplantation (dated by TCRdb to 2018 to 2021). The library was obtained by RT-PCR. TCRdb records NextSeq 550 as the sequencer. TCRdb trimmed public reads at Q25 via fastp, called clones via MiXCR and kept in-frame beta chains. All rows with the same CDR3 protein become a single entry with the most common DNA and genes. The sample table shows about 400,000 distinct CDR3 sequences, and roughly 17% are seen once. Clones ranked in the top ten supply 7% to 7.5% of the sample. The CDR3 spans 17 residues, from the cysteine through the phenylalanine. Only CDR3 DNA is held: 51 bases, read in frame from base 1. V ends up 4 bases short and J 6 bases short, with an unmatched junction base count of 17. The germline V gene sets CDR1 to SGHRS and CDR2 to YFSETQ.

This TCR was recovered from a human donor who was either an allogeneic HSCT recipient or a stem cell or donor lymphocyte infusion donor (not recorded which). It is not recorded whose cells these are; they may come from a transplant donor. The chain uses TRBV5-1 and TRBJ1-1; 8 central nucleotides agree with TRBD1. The sample comprised blood, either unsorted or a sorted T cell fraction (not recorded which). The CDR3: CASSQRQGQSGAAEAFF. The bases read TGCGCCAGCAGCCAAAGACAGGGGCAGTCTGGGGCTGCTGAAGCTTTCTTT.